These 31 T cell receptor beta chains were sequenced from one sample in a study of blood T cell repertoires in COVID-19. Sequencing used immunoSEQ multiplex PCR; TCRdb keeps in-frame clones, though not all of them. The sample lists around 180,000 clones, more than 70% seen once, with approximately 4.5% in the top ten. The specimen was peripheral blood. The receptors shown here come from a human donor in a cohort sampled during active COVID-19.

This clone was seen only once. The chain uses TRBV11-2 and TRBJ2-2; the match to TRBD1 covers 8 bases. After removal of 1 base from V and 5 bases from J, the junction contained 6 bases not matched to a gene. The CDR3 is 16 residues long. Germline V CDR1 and CDR2: SGHAT, FQNNGV. CDR3 sequence (DNA): TGTGCCAGCAGCTTAGGTCAGGGGGCTCGGACCGGGGAGCTGTTTTTT. Translation gives CASSLGQGARTGELFF.

In nucleotides, the CDR3 is TGTGCCAGCAGCTTGTATCTAGCGAGCCAAGAGACCCAGTACTTC. Protein sequence: CASSLYLASQETQYF. The chain links TRBV5-4 to TRBJ2-5, with D perhaps matching TRBD2 (6 bases). CDR1 and CDR2 from the germline V gene are SGHNT and YYREEE (reference sequence). V shed 1 base and J shed 1 base, with 11 bases lying between them. The CDR3 loop spans 15 amino acids.

This rearrangement joins TRBV10-2 to TRBJ2-7; TRBD2 might be the D (7 bases). The V gene's germline CDR1 is WSHSY and CDR2 SAAADI. V dropped 3 bases and J dropped 7 bases, with 19 bases sitting between them. The CDR3 extends over 15 amino acids. The CDR3 sequence is CASSDLLGGAAEQYF. CDR3 nucleotide sequence: TGCGCCAGCAGTGACCTCCTGGGGGGGGCGGCGGAGCAGTACTTC.

The CDR3 DNA reads as TGTGCCAGCAGCTCCCGGGACAGGGTTTACGACGAGCAGTACTTC. Translation: CASSSRDRVYDEQYF. The chain combines TRBV7-8 with TRBJ2-7; 9 bases are a match to TRBD1. Germline V gene lookup returns CDR1 SGHVS and CDR2 FQNEAQ. Losses at the gene ends were 4 bases for V and 5 bases for J; bases not matched to a gene: 9. CDR3 length equals 15 residues.

This sequence joins TRBV5-1 and TRBJ2-1, with 8 bases lining up with TRBD2. Germline-derived CDR1 and CDR2 are SGHRS and YFSETQ. This CDR3 contains 16 residues. J lost 4 bases, V lost 4 bases, and 10 bases had no gene match. This chain's CDR3 is CASSTGAVAGYNEQFF. The CDR3 DNA reads TGCGCCAGCAGCACCGGTGCGGTAGCGGGGTACAATGAGCAGTTCTTC.

The chain links TRBV29-1 to TRBJ1-1; the D is unclear. V lost 5 bases and J lost 1, with 11 bases in between. Germline CDR1 and CDR2: SQVTM and ANQGSEA. This CDR3 has 13 residues. The CDR3 loop is CSVPGPGNTEAFF. As DNA, the CDR3 is TGCAGCGTTCCGGGTCCGGGGAACACTGAAGCTTTCTTT.

The count of this clone is one. This rearrangement joins TRBV27 to TRBJ1-5; a weak D match, TRBD1 (5 bases). Germline V gives CDR1 MNHEY, CDR2 SMNVEV (reference sequence). V was clipped by 6 bases and J by 7 bases, with 13 bases between them. The CDR3 extends over 13 amino acids. CDR3 sequence: CASRDNWAQPQHF. The CDR3 DNA reads as TGTGCCAGCAGGGACAACTGGGCCCAGCCCCAGCATTTT.

The chain recombines TRBV3-1 (or the pseudogene TRBV3-2) with TRBJ2-7; 7 bases map to TRBD2. V shed 1 base and J 1 base; nucleotides not matched to a gene: 7. Germline V lookup: CDR1 LGHDT, CDR2 YNNKEL (reference sequence). The CDR3 contains 16 residues. For the CDR3, the DNA is TGTGCCAGCAGCCAAGCGATGCGGGGGATTTCCTACGAGCAGTACTTC. This translates into CASSQAMRGISYEQYF.

CDR3 nucleotides: TGTGCCTGGAGTTCCGTGTATAGCAATCAGCCCCAGCATTTT. This translates into CAWSSVYSNQPQHF. The J gene is TRBJ1-5, the V gene TRBV30; D unresolved. Germline loops: CDR1 GTSNPN, CDR2 SVGIG (reference sequence). The CDR3 consists of 14 residues. The V gene lost 2 bases and the J gene lost 0 bases, with 8 bases spanning the gap. Filled out from reference TRBV30 and TRBJ1-5, the complete variable domain reads SQTIHQWPATLVQPVGSPLSLECTVEGTSNPNLYWYRQAAGRGLQLLFYSVGIGQISSEVPQNLSASRPQDRQFILSSKKLLLSDSGFYLCAWSSVYSNQPQHFGDGTRLSIL.

This clone occurred a few times. This chain links TRBV7-9 with TRBJ2-7, with D hard to call. CDR3 length: 12 amino acids. CDR1 SEHNR and CDR2 FQNEAQ come from the germline V gene (reference sequence). Between the trimmed V and J ends, which lost 5 bases and 4 bases, there was a span of 9 bases. DNA for the CDR3: TGTGCCAGCAGCCGAACAGATTACGAGCAGTACTTC. This sequence encodes CASSRTDYEQYF.

This chain links TRBV9 with TRBJ1-2, with 7 nucleotides matching TRBD1. The V gene's germline CDR1 is SGDLS and CDR2 YYNGEE. The CDR3 covers 13 residues. With V trimmed by 4 bases and J by 4 bases, 4 bases remained unmatched. In DNA, the CDR3 is TGTGCCAGCAGCCCGGGACAGCCCTATGGCTACACCTTC. Translating it yields CASSPGQPYGYTF.

The V gene is TRBV7-2, the J gene TRBJ2-5; 10 bases are a match to TRBD2. After removal of 4 bases from V and 5 bases from J, the junction contained 4 bases not matched to a gene. Per the germline V gene, CDR1 is SGHTA and CDR2 is FQGNSA. The CDR3 loop spans 14 amino acids. The CDR3 region has the DNA TGTGCCAGCAGCTCAGGACTAGCGGTTGAGACCCAGTACTTC. The encoded protein is CASSSGLAVETQYF.

CDR3 amino acids: CASSLNRETQYF. CDR3 bases: TGTGCCAGCAGCCTAAACCGGGAGACCCAGTACTTC. The rearrangement uses TRBV5-4 and TRBJ2-5; D is unclear. Germline V lookup: CDR1 SGHNT, CDR2 YYREEE (reference sequence). The V and J ends lost 4 bases and 5 bases respectively, with 9 bases between them. The CDR3 runs to 12 residues. Combining the CDR3 with reference TRBV5-4 and TRBJ2-5 gives the whole variable domain ETGVTQSPTHLIKTRGQQVTLRCSSQSGHNTVSWYQQALGQGPQFIFQYYREEENGRGNFPPRFSGLQFPNYSSELNVNALELDDSALYLCASSLNRETQYFGPGTRLLVL.

This chain joins TRBV7-9 and TRBJ1-1; D not certain. This CDR3 spans 13 amino acids. Germline assignment: CDR1 SEHNR and CDR2 FQNEAQ (reference sequence). V lost 3 bases, J lost 1 base, and 6 bases lay in between. The CDR3 region is CASSFHRNTEAFF. The CDR3 DNA reads TGTGCCAGCAGCTTTCACAGGAACACTGAAGCTTTCTTT. The full variable domain, completed using reference TRBV7-9 and TRBJ1-1, is DTGVSQNPRHKITKRGQNVTFRCDPISEHNRLYWYRQTLGQGPEFLTYFQNEAQLEKSRLLSDRFSAERPKGSFSTLEIQRTEQGDSAMYLCASSFHRNTEAFFGQGTRLTVV.

This clone has a handful of counts. V is TRBV7-2 and J is TRBJ1-3, with a possible D match to TRBD1 (5 bases). Trimming cost V 5 bases and J 1 base, with 9 bases left between them. Germline values: CDR1 SGHTA, CDR2 FQGNSA. The CDR3 extends over 14 amino acids. The CDR3 nucleotides read TGTGCCAGCAGCCTCACAGGTTCTGGAAACACCATATATTTT. This sequence encodes CASSLTGSGNTIYF.

The chain employs TRBV11-3 and TRBJ1-1, with TRBD1 as a possible D gene (5 bases). The CDR3 spans 12 residues. V was pared by 5 bases and J by 5 bases, with 9 bases between. Germline-derived CDR1 and CDR2 are SGHNT and YENEEA. This CDR3 is CASSSGGTEAFF. For the CDR3, the DNA is TGTGCCAGCAGCAGCGGGGGGACTGAAGCTTTCTTT.

This clone has just one count. This chain connects TRBV6-2 or TRBV6-3 to TRBJ1-4; 10 bases map to TRBD1. Per the germline V gene, CDR1 is MNHEY and CDR2 is SVGEGT. This CDR3 is 14 amino acids long. The J segment lost 8 bases and the V segment lost 4 bases, leaving 4 bases of the junction unmatched. CDR3 region: CASSSTGGREKLFF. The CDR3 coding sequence is TGTGCCAGCAGTTCGACAGGGGGCAGAGAAAAACTGTTTTTT.

The chain links TRBV6-4 to TRBJ2-2; weak D call: TRBD2 (6 bases). CDR1 and CDR2 from the germline V gene are MRHNA and SNTAGT. The CDR3 spans 13 residues. V lost 5 bases and J lost 8, with 12 bases in between. For the CDR3, the DNA is TGTGCCAGCAGTCGGGACTTCTTGGGGGAGCTGTTTTTT. Its translation is CASSRDFLGELFF.

This rearrangement joins TRBV7-2 to TRBJ2-6; D is possibly TRBD1 (5 bases). In germline, CDR1 is SGHTA, CDR2 FQGNSA. Between the trimmed V and J ends, which lost 4 bases and 2 bases, there was a span of 9 bases. This CDR3 is built from 15 residues. The CDR3 DNA follows: TGTGCCAGCAGCTGGGGCACAACTGGGGCCAACGTCCTGACTTTC. The encoded protein is CASSWGTTGANVLTF.

V usage is TRBV28 and J usage is TRBJ1-2; the D is unclear. The CDR3 sequence is 13 residues long. Deletions cut 7 bases from V and 0 bases from J, with 9 bases between. Germline CDR1 reads MDHEN; CDR2 reads SYDVKM. CDR3: CASTGPTNYGYTF. The CDR3 nucleotides are TGTGCCAGCACCGGTCCTACTAACTATGGCTACACCTTC.

This chain uses TRBV3-1 (or the pseudogene TRBV3-2) with TRBJ1-1; TRBD1 agrees at 9 bases. The CDR3 covers 16 residues. Germline loops: CDR1 LGHDT, CDR2 YNNKEL (reference sequence). Trimming at V came to 5 bases and at J to 3 bases, leaving 10 bases not matched to a gene. The CDR3 loop reads CASSIITGGADTEAFF. CDR3 nucleotides: TGTGCCAGCAGCATCATCACAGGGGGCGCGGACACTGAAGCTTTCTTT.

The chain uses TRBV6-6 and TRBJ2-7; the D gene is possibly TRBD1 (7 bases). Germline CDR1 reads MNHNY; CDR2 reads SVGAGI (reference sequence). This CDR3 comprises 15 residues. The V and J ends lost 5 bases and 1 base respectively, with 15 bases between them. The CDR3 is CASSDAGGLSYEQYF. In nucleotides, the CDR3 is TGTGCCAGCAGTGACGCAGGGGGGTTATCCTACGAGCAGTACTTC.

This clone has just one count. The chain joins TRBV24-1 to TRBJ1-2; 7 nucleotides line up with TRBD1. CDR3 length: 17 residues. J was trimmed by 6 bases and V by 2 bases; bases with no gene match: 14. Germline V lookup: CDR1 KGHDR, CDR2 SFDVKD. CDR3 in DNA: TGTGCCACCAGTGATTCCCAGGGGGTAGGTTCCTTCCATGGCTACACCTTC. This encodes CATSDSQGVGSFHGYTF.

This clone was detected only once. The chain is built from TRBV7-2 and TRBJ2-7, with 7 bases identical to TRBD1. J lost 2 bases, V lost 7 bases, and 17 bases had no gene match. CDR3 length: 17 amino acids. CDR1 and CDR2 (germline): SGHTA, FQGNSA. The CDR3 DNA reads as TGTGCCAGCACCCGTCGAGGGGGCGGCAGAGGGCCCTACGAGCAGTACTTC. As protein: CASTRRGGGRGPYEQYF.

The rearrangement joins TRBV6-2 or TRBV6-3 to TRBJ1-4, with D uncertain. The length of the CDR3 is 16 residues. The V end lost 2 bases, the J end lost 6 bases, and 16 bases lay between the germline ends. Looked up from germline, CDR1 is MNHEY and CDR2 is SVGEGT. The CDR3 region has the DNA TGTGCCAGCAGTTACGGGCAGGCTGGAGGGCATGAAAAACTGTTTTTT. Protein: CASSYGQAGGHEKLFF.

This chain links TRBV4-1 with TRBJ2-5; 8 positions match TRBD2. V was clipped by 1 base and J by 4 bases; unmatched bases: 8. CDR1 is MGHRA and CDR2 is YSYEKL in the germline V gene. CDR3 length equals 16 residues. The CDR3: CASSQGIAGLAETQYF. CDR3 nucleotides: TGCGCCAGCAGCCAAGGTATAGCGGGGCTCGCAGAGACCCAGTACTTC.

The genes are TRBV18 and TRBJ2-1; the match to TRBD2 covers 9 bases. The CDR3 length is 15 residues. Trimming removed 8 bases from V and 6 bases from J; junction bases left unmatched: 11. Germline V gene data show CDR1 as KGHSH and CDR2 as LQKENI. The CDR3 DNA sequence: TGTGCCAGCACCTGGGCTAGCGGGACAGTCAATGAGCAGTTCTTC. Encoded protein: CASTWASGTVNEQFF.

The chain carries TRBV6-1 and TRBJ1-1, with no clear D. The germline CDR1 and CDR2 sequences are MNHNS and SASEGT. This CDR3 has 12 residues. Deletions cut 3 bases from V and 10 bases from J, with 12 bases between. In nucleotides, the CDR3 is TGTGCCAGCAGTGAGAATAAAGAGGTAGCTTTCTTT. As protein: CASSENKEVAFF.

The chain joins TRBV28 to TRBJ2-3; a possible D gene is TRBD1 (6 bases). The germline CDR1 and CDR2 sequences are MDHEN and SYDVKM. V lost 4 bases and J lost 0, with 14 bases in between. The length of the CDR3 is 16 residues. The CDR3, as DNA: TGTGCCAGCAGTTCCCTCCGACAGGTTAGCACAGATACGCAGTATTTT. It codes for CASSSLRQVSTDTQYF.

CDR3 region: CASTPGTTRRRNGYTF. DNA for the CDR3: TGTGCCAGCACCCCCGGGACAACCCGAAGAAGGAACGGCTACACCTTC. The chain has TRBV28 and TRBJ1-2; possible D gene TRBD1, 6 bases. V gave up 7 bases and J gave up 8 bases, with 26 bases separating them. CDR1 and CDR2 (germline): MDHEN, SYDVKM. This CDR3 region has 16 residues.

This chain links TRBV27 with TRBJ2-7, with TRBD2 matching over 13 bases. The CDR3 consists of 14 residues. Trimming at V came to 2 bases and at J to 6 bases, leaving 1 base not matched to a gene. Germline CDR1 reads MNHEY; CDR2 reads SMNVEV (reference sequence). CDR3 protein: CASSLTSGRGEQYF. In nucleotides, the CDR3 is TGTGCCAGCAGTTTAACTAGCGGGAGGGGCGAGCAGTACTTC.